These T cell receptor beta chains were read from a single sample in a study of CD8 T cells in Susac syndrome. TCRdb ran MiXCR on the immunoSEQ multiplex PCR reads and lists one entry per CDR3 protein. The sample lists approximately 120,000 distinct CDR3 sequences, 85% to 95% occurring once. Material: CD4+ T cells from PBMCs. These receptors were collected from a human donor in good health. Each CDR3 is given with its conserved first and last residue. Fields, in order: D gene, V gene, clone size, J gene, CDR3 protein, CDR3 DNA. D genes are given only for firm matches. A clone size is listed for some rows: how often the clone was seen (once, few, many), or a class if it is expanded.

NA	TRBV7-6	NA	TRBJ2-2	CASSEAVGGELFF	TGTGCCAGCAGCGAAGCGGTTGGCGGGGAGCTGTTTTTT
NA	TRBV2	once	TRBJ1-1	CASREGSVRGEAFF	TGTGCCAGCAGAGAAGGGTCTGTACGGGGGGAAGCTTTCTTT
TRBD2	TRBV20-1	NA	TRBJ2-7	CSARALASGIHEQYF	TGCAGTGCTAGAGCCCTGGCTAGCGGGATCCACGAGCAGTACTTC
TRBD2	TRBV5-1	NA	TRBJ2-3	CASSLVASGGPTDTQYF	TGCGCCAGCAGCTTGGTGGCTAGCGGGGGTCCAACAGATACGCAGTATTTT
TRBD2	TRBV7-2	NA	TRBJ2-7	CASRRLAGTFYEQYF	TGTGCCAGCAGGAGACTAGCGGGTACCTTCTACGAGCAGTACTTC
NA	TRBV20-1	NA	TRBJ1-5	CSGGQSNQPQHF	TGCAGTGGTGGACAGAGCAATCAGCCCCAGCATTTT
NA	TRBV5-1	NA	TRBJ2-2	CASSLRADVSSGELFF	TGCGCCAGCAGCTTGCGGGCAGATGTGTCTTCCGGGGAGCTGTTTTTT
TRBD1	TRBV20-1	NA	TRBJ1-6	CSATQGGGYNSPLHF	TGCAGTGCTACCCAAGGGGGCGGCTATAATTCACCCCTCCACTTT
NA	TRBV14	NA	TRBJ1-2	CASSQEASYGYTF	TGTGCCAGCAGCCAAGAAGCCAGCTATGGCTACACCTTC
NA	TRBV6-2/TRBV6-3	once	TRBJ2-1	CASRPLTAFEAIHEQFF	TGTGCCAGCAGGCCCCTGACTGCGTTTGAAGCAATCCATGAGCAGTTCTTC
TRBD1	TRBV5-4	NA	TRBJ2-3	CASTDRGQADTQYF	TGTGCCAGCACGGACAGGGGGCAAGCAGATACGCAGTATTTT
NA	TRBV14	NA	TRBJ1-1	CASSQVTTTEAFF	TGTGCCAGCAGCCAGGTGACGACTACTGAAGCTTTCTTT
TRBD2	TRBV2	NA	TRBJ2-3	CASSANKGLAGAPEQYF	TGTGCCAGCAGTGCCAATAAGGGGCTAGCGGGAGCCCCGGAGCAGTATTTT
NA	TRBV12-3/TRBV12-4	NA	TRBJ2-7	CASSLKYEQYF	TGTGCCAGCAGTTTAAAGTACGAGCAGTACTTC
TRBD2	TRBV4-3	NA	TRBJ2-7	CASSQGSAGGVGMYEQYF	TGCGCCAGCAGCCAAGGGTCAGCGGGAGGAGTTGGGATGTACGAGCAGTACTTC
TRBD1	TRBV30	NA	TRBJ2-1	CAWSKTGQGLQFF	TGTGCCTGGAGTAAGACGGGACAGGGATTACAGTTCTTC
TRBD1	TRBV5-4	NA	TRBJ1-2	CASSLLDRGNTLYGYTF	TGTGCCAGCAGCTTGTTAGACAGGGGGAACACCCTCTATGGCTACACCTTC
TRBD1	TRBV6-8	NA	TRBJ1-4	CASSYGLGDRWNEKLFF	TGTGCCAGCAGTTACGGCCTCGGGGACAGATGGAATGAAAAACTGTTTTTT
TRBD1	TRBV6-1	NA	TRBJ2-7	CASSTSRGRDADYYEQYF	TGTGCCAGCAGTACGAGCAGGGGGCGAGATGCCGACTACTACGAGCAGTACTTC
NA	TRBV18	NA	TRBJ1-1	CASSPPYPEVPRALNTEAFF	TGTGCCAGCTCACCACCGTACCCCGAAGTCCCCAGGGCCCTGAACACTGAAGCTTTCTTT
NA	TRBV4-3	once	TRBJ2-2	CASSPDAMNTGELFF	TGCGCCAGCAGCCCGGACGCAATGAACACCGGGGAGCTGTTTTTT
NA	TRBV4-3	NA	TRBJ2-7	CASSQEIPTIAGEQYF	TGCGCCAGCAGCCAAGAGATTCCGACAATCGCGGGCGAGCAGTACTTC
TRBD2	TRBV20-1	NA	TRBJ2-3	CSASVFTRTSSNTQYF	TGCAGTGCTAGCGTTTTTACTCGGACTAGTTCAAATACGCAGTATTTT
NA	TRBV7-6	NA	TRBJ2-3	CASSLAIQSSTDTQYF	TGTGCCAGCAGCTTAGCAATCCAGTCTAGCACAGATACGCAGTATTTT
NA	TRBV7-9	once	TRBJ2-4	CASSGDERAKNIQYF	TGTGCCAGCAGCGGCGACGAGAGAGCCAAAAACATTCAGTACTTC
TRBD2	TRBV10-3	NA	TRBJ2-7	CAISAPPGLVSYEQYF	TGTGCCATCAGTGCTCCTCCGGGACTAGTCTCCTACGAGCAGTACTTC
NA	TRBV3-1	NA	TRBJ2-7	CASSQGMTRPLDEQYF	TGTGCCAGCAGCCAAGGAATGACAAGGCCCCTCGACGAGCAGTACTTC
TRBD2	TRBV30	NA	TRBJ2-1	CAWSVTVAGGGEQFF	TGTGCCTGGAGTGTAACGGTAGCGGGAGGGGGGGAGCAGTTCTTC
NA	TRBV6-5	NA	TRBJ1-5	CASSYSSQNQPQHF	TGTGCCAGCAGTTACTCGAGCCAGAATCAGCCCCAGCATTTT
NA	TRBV4-1	NA	TRBJ1-4	CASSRREGAYEKLFF	TGCGCCAGCAGCCGGCGGGAGGGAGCCTATGAAAAACTGTTTTTT
NA	TRBV7-6	NA	TRBJ2-3	CASSLRPNLPTDTQYF	TGTGCCAGCAGCTTACGTCCCAACCTTCCCACAGATACGCAGTATTTT